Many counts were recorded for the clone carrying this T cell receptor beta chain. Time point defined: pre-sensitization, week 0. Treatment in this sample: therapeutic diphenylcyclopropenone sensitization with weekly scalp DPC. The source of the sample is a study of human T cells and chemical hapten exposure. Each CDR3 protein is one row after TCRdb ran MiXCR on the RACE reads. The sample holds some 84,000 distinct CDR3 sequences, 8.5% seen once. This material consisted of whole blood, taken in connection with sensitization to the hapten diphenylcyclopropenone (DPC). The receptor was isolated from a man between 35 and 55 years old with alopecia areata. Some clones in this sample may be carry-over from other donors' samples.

CDR3 region: CASSLGVLSPQHF. The CDR3 region has the DNA TGTGCCAGCAGCCTGGGCGTTTTGTCGCCCCAGCATTTT. The chain is built from TRBV28 and TRBJ1-5; the D is unclear. Deletions cut 6 bases from V and 9 bases from J, with 15 bases between. This CDR3 has 13 amino acids. The germline CDR1 and CDR2 sequences are MDHEN and SYDVKM.